Listed here are 6 T cell receptor beta chains from one sample, sequenced in a study of CD4+ T cells in melanoma. The assay was immunoSEQ multiplex PCR, and TCRdb's table has in-frame clones only and misses some. The sample has around 100,000 clones, around 92% seen once. Specimen: peripheral blood. The receptors were gathered from a human donor with melanoma.

The chain uses TRBV7-9 and TRBJ2-4; 11 bases align to TRBD2. The CDR3 spans 14 residues. Germline CDR1 and CDR2: SEHNR and FQNEAQ (reference sequence). The V and J ends lost 5 bases and 8 bases, in that order; junction bases with no gene match: 5. CDR3: CASSQTSGEDIQYF. CDR3 sequence (DNA): TGTGCCAGCAGCCAGACTAGCGGGGAGGACATTCAGTACTTC.

The V and J genes are TRBV27 and TRBJ1-4; TRBD1 might be the D (5 bases). V lost 1 base and J lost 4, with 10 bases in between. This CDR3 is 15 amino acids long. The V gene's germline CDR1 is MNHEY and CDR2 SMNVEV (reference sequence). CDR3 coding DNA: TGTGCCAGCAGTTTATACCGAGACAGTAATGAAAAACTGTTTTTT. It yields the protein CASSLYRDSNEKLFF.

The DNA of the CDR3 is TGTGCCAGCAGCCGGGAGGGGGGGGGACGGTACGAGCAGTACTTC. Translated: CASSREGGGRYEQYF. The V call is TRBV4-2, the J call TRBJ2-7; the D gene is possibly TRBD2 (7 bases). The CDR3 loop spans 15 amino acids. CDR1 is LGHNA, CDR2 YNFKEQ, per germline. The V end was cut by 4 bases, the J end by 4 bases, with 17 bases between.

V gene TRBV19 combines with J gene TRBJ2-1; D remains ambiguous. V was trimmed by 0 bases and J by 1 base, leaving 10 bases between them. CDR3 length equals 16 residues. Germline assignment: CDR1 LNHDA and CDR2 SQIVND (reference sequence). The CDR3 loop is CASSIDRARSYNEQFF. The CDR3 coding sequence is TGTGCCAGTAGTATAGATCGGGCTAGATCCTACAATGAGCAGTTCTTC.

The chain uses TRBV4-2 and TRBJ2-1, with TRBD2 matching 10 bases. Looked up from germline, CDR1 is LGHNA and CDR2 is YNFKEQ. V lost 1 base, J lost 8 bases, and 8 bases stayed unmatched. This CDR3 contains 16 residues. CDR3 sequence: CASSQAVAGGRYEQFF. CDR3 nucleotides: TGTGCCAGCAGCCAAGCGGTAGCGGGAGGTAGATATGAGCAGTTCTTC.

V and J are TRBV15 and TRBJ2-1; TRBD1 matches 7 bases. CDR3 length: 16 residues. Germline lookup yields CDR1 LNHNV and CDR2 YYDKDF (reference sequence). Trimming took 0 bases from V and 3 from J; bases not matched to a gene: 5. The DNA for the CDR3 is TGTGCCACCAGCAGAGACGTGGGGACAGTCTACAATGAGCAGTTCTTC. Its protein product is CATSRDVGTVYNEQFF.